The 21 T cell receptor beta chains given below trace back to one sample, sequenced in a study of blood T cell repertoires in COVID-19. The data were produced by immunoSEQ multiplex PCR, yet TCRdb's version contains in-frame clones alone and is incomplete. This table holds roughly 320,000 clones, 75% to 90% found once. The sample consisted of peripheral blood. These receptors all come from a woman aged 45-65 years with COVID-19, enrolled during active disease.

This clone was picked up one time. The rearrangement joins TRBV3-1 (or the pseudogene TRBV3-2) to TRBJ2-7; TRBD1 aligns across 10 bases. The CDR3 is 16 amino acids. From germline, CDR1 is LGHDT and CDR2 YNNKEL (reference sequence). The V and J ends lost 1 base and 3 bases, in that order; junction bases with no gene match: 6. The CDR3 spells CASSQGTGTGDYEQYF. The CDR3, as DNA: TGTGCCAGCAGCCAAGGGACCGGGACAGGGGACTACGAGCAGTACTTC.

The chain joins TRBV29-1 to TRBJ2-3; D not certain. CDR3 length equals 15 residues. Deletions cut 2 bases from V and 1 base from J, with 13 bases between. In germline, CDR1 is SQVTM, CDR2 ANQGSEA. DNA for the CDR3: TGCAGCGTTGAACTTGAGGTCTATCGCACAGATACGCAGTATTTT. Its translation: CSVELEVYRTDTQYF.

Note on this clone: Other DNA sequences within the sample encode an identical CDR3. The V gene is TRBV30, the J gene TRBJ1-1, with 7 positions matching TRBD1. Germline V gene data show CDR1 as GTSNPN and CDR2 as SVGIG (reference sequence). CDR3 length: 13 residues. V was clipped by 5 bases and J by 2 bases; unmatched bases: 5. CDR3 residues: CAWSTGSNTEAFF. CDR3 bases: TGTGCCTGGTCGACAGGGAGTAACACTGAAGCTTTCTTT.

The chain is built from TRBV30 and TRBJ1-1; tentatively, D is TRBD1 (5 bases). This CDR3 is 14 amino acids long. V lost 0 bases and J lost 1, with 9 bases in between. Germline V gene sequence: CDR1 GTSNPN, CDR2 SVGIG (reference sequence). CDR3 sequence (DNA): TGTGCCTGGAGTGTGTTCGGGGGGAACACTGAAGCTTTCTTT. As protein: CAWSVFGGNTEAFF.

The CDR3 DNA follows: TGTGCCAGCAGTTTAGCGAGAGGTACAGATACGCAGTATTTT. Its protein is CASSLARGTDTQYF. This chain joins TRBV27 and TRBJ2-3, with unresolved D. CDR1 is MNHEY, CDR2 SMNVEV, per germline (reference sequence). The length of the CDR3 is 14 residues. The V gene lost 2 bases and the J gene lost 3 bases, with 9 bases spanning the gap.

The chain recombines TRBV7-2 with TRBJ2-1; 10 nucleotides align to TRBD2. This CDR3 spans 14 amino acids. Germline assignment: CDR1 SGHTA and CDR2 FQGNSA. V gave up 8 bases and J gave up 9 bases; unmatched junction bases: 10. CDR3 residues: CASLSGRGGSEQFF. CDR3 nucleotide sequence: TGTGCCAGCCTAAGCGGGAGGGGGGGCAGTGAGCAGTTCTTC.

V gene TRBV19 combines with J gene TRBJ2-3, with D uncertain. This CDR3 is built from 13 residues. Germline-derived CDR1 and CDR2 are LNHDA and SQIVND (reference sequence). V lost 5 bases to trimming and J lost 2 bases, with 8 bases between them. CDR3 residues: CASSGLNTDTQYF. Written as DNA, the CDR3 is TGTGCCAGTAGTGGGCTTAACACAGATACGCAGTATTTT.

J is TRBJ2-7 and V is TRBV11-2, with 10 bases aligning to TRBD1. The CDR3 is 15 residues long. From germline, CDR1 is SGHAT and CDR2 FQNNGV. J was trimmed by 6 bases and V by 5 bases; bases with no gene match: 10. The CDR3 DNA sequence: TGTGCCAGCAGCACCTCGGGACAGGGGTTCGGCGAGCAGTACTTC. This codes for CASSTSGQGFGEQYF. The variable domain in full, with the rest retrieved from reference TRBV11-2 and TRBJ2-7, is EAGVAQSPRYKIIEKRQSVAFWCNPISGHATLYWYQQILGQGPKLLIQFQNNGVVDDSQLPKDRFSAERLKGVDSTLKIQPAKLEDSAVYLCASSTSGQGFGEQYFGPGTRLTVT.

This chain links TRBV9 with TRBJ2-7, with TRBD2 identical over 14 bases. CDR1 SGDLS and CDR2 YYNGEE come from the germline V gene. Losses at the gene ends were 4 bases for V and 7 bases for J; bases not matched to a gene: 7. This CDR3 region has 15 residues. This CDR3 reads CASSQTSGRAREQYF. CDR3 nucleotide sequence: TGTGCCAGCAGCCAGACTAGCGGGAGGGCGAGGGAGCAGTACTTC. Drawing the rest from reference TRBV9 and TRBJ2-7, the complete variable domain is DSGVTQTPKHLITATGQRVTLRCSPRSGDLSVYWYQQSLDQGLQFLIQYYNGEERAKGNILERFSAQQFPDLHSELNLSSLELGDSALYFCASSQTSGRAREQYFGPGTRLTVT.

The V call is TRBV6-6, the J call TRBJ2-7, with TRBD2 matching over 8 bases. J gave up 3 bases and V 10 bases, and 5 bases lay outside the gene matches. CDR3 size: 12 residues. Per germline, CDR1 MNHNY and CDR2 SVGAGI (reference sequence). The CDR3 sequence: CATSGSLYEQYF. CDR3 in DNA: TGTGCCACCAGCGGGAGCCTCTACGAGCAGTACTTC.

The J gene is TRBJ2-6, the V gene TRBV2; tentatively, D is TRBD1 (5 bases). Germline V CDR1 and CDR2: SNHLY, FYNNEI. V was pared by 4 bases and J by 1 base, with 5 bases between. The length of the CDR3 is 14 residues. CDR3 region: CASSGQSGANVLTF. The DNA of the CDR3 is TGTGCCAGCAGTGGACAGTCTGGGGCCAACGTCCTGACTTTC. Supplemented by reference TRBV2 and TRBJ2-6, the full variable domain reads EPEVTQTPSHQVTQMGQEVILRCVPISNHLYFYWYRQILGQKVEFLVSFYNNEISEKSEIFDDQFSVERPDGSNFTLKIRSTKLEDSAMYFCASSGQSGANVLTFGAGSRLTVL.

J is TRBJ2-6 and V is TRBV4-1, with D perhaps TRBD2 (5 bases). V shed 3 bases and J shed 2 bases, with 17 bases lying between them. CDR1 and CDR2 from the germline V gene are MGHRA and YSYEKL. The CDR3 consists of 18 residues. CDR3 coding DNA: TGCGCCAGCAGCCATCCAGGATCGGGGTCTGCTGGGGCCAACGTCCTGACTTTC. As protein: CASSHPGSGSAGANVLTF.

This chain joins TRBV7-9 and TRBJ2-3; 7 bases agree with TRBD1. There are 15 residues in the CDR3. The V gene end was trimmed by 7 bases and the J gene end by 6 bases; junction bases not matched to a gene: 13. Germline V gives CDR1 SEHNR, CDR2 FQNEAQ (reference sequence). CDR3 sequence: CASTQQGSLPDTQYF. The CDR3 DNA reads as TGTGCCAGCACTCAACAGGGGTCCCTACCGGATACGCAGTATTTT.

V gene TRBV18 combines with J gene TRBJ2-3; 12 bases are a match to TRBD2. Germline V gene sequence: CDR1 KGHSH, CDR2 LQKENI. The CDR3 is 17 residues long. The trim removed 5 bases at V and 2 bases at J, leaving 8 bases unmatched. Written as DNA, the CDR3 is TGTGCCAGCTCATCCCGGACTAGCGGGAAGGCCACAGATACGCAGTATTTT. Encoded protein: CASSSRTSGKATDTQYF.

J is TRBJ1-1 and V is TRBV19, with 8 bases identical to TRBD1. Trimming at V came to 7 bases and at J to 4 bases, leaving 5 bases not matched to a gene. The CDR3 is 13 residues long. Germline V gene lookup returns CDR1 LNHDA and CDR2 SQIVND (reference sequence). CDR3: CASKTGVVTEAFF. Written as DNA, the CDR3 is TGTGCCAGTAAGACAGGGGTGGTCACTGAAGCTTTCTTT.

About this clone: Its ends do not fully match the called genes, so a read error is possible. The chain recombines TRBV2 with TRBJ1-5; D unclear. CDR1 SNHLY and CDR2 FYNNEI come from the germline V gene. This CDR3 has 14 amino acids. Here the CDR3 reads CASREGRPNQPQHF. The CDR3 region has the DNA TGTGCCAGCCGTGAGGGCAGGCCCAATCAGCCCCAGCATTTT.

Turning to this clone: Other nucleotide sequences in the sample specify the same CDR3. The chain links TRBV29-1 to TRBJ1-1, with 9 bases that match TRBD1. The germline gives CDR1 SQVTM, CDR2 ANQGSEA. Trimming cost V 6 bases and J 3 bases; bases outside gene matches: 2. The CDR3 is made up of 12 amino acids. CDR3 protein: CSVGQGDTEAFF. In DNA, the CDR3 is TGCAGCGTGGGACAGGGAGACACTGAAGCTTTCTTT.

This clone is a singleton in its sample. J is TRBJ1-5 and V is TRBV13; the D is unclear. Trimming took off 3 bases at V and 3 bases at J, with 9 bases between the two ends. This CDR3 spans 14 amino acids. Germline V gives CDR1 PRHDT, CDR2 FYEKMQ (reference sequence). The CDR3 DNA is TGTGCCAGCAGCTTCGACGGGGTCAATCAGCCCCAGCATTTT. Translating it yields CASSFDGVNQPQHF.

V usage is TRBV5-4 and J usage is TRBJ2-1; TRBD2 is a possible D gene (6 bases). The CDR3 is 15 residues long. The germline gives CDR1 SGHNT, CDR2 YYREEE (reference sequence). With 2 bases removed from V and 3 bases from J, the gap between germline ends came to 12 bases. The CDR3 sequence: CASSFPGGDYNEQFF. CDR3 bases: TGTGCCAGCAGCTTCCCGGGCGGGGACTACAATGAGCAGTTCTTC. Filled out from reference TRBV5-4 and TRBJ2-1, the complete variable domain reads ETGVTQSPTHLIKTRGQQVTLRCSSQSGHNTVSWYQQALGQGPQFIFQYYREEENGRGNFPPRFSGLQFPNYSSELNVNALELDDSALYLCASSFPGGDYNEQFFGPGTRLTVL.

The V gene is TRBV29-1, the J gene TRBJ2-1; 13 bases are a match to TRBD2. This CDR3 is 14 amino acids long. The V and J ends lost 2 bases and 8 bases, in that order; junction bases with no gene match: 3. CDR1 and CDR2 (germline): SQVTM, ANQGSEA. CDR3 residues: CSVERTSGRDEQFF. The CDR3 DNA reads TGCAGCGTTGAACGGACTAGCGGGAGAGATGAGCAGTTCTTC.

This chain links TRBV19 with TRBJ2-4; 7 nucleotides agree with TRBD2. CDR1 and CDR2 from the germline V gene are LNHDA and SQIVND (reference sequence). Trimming cost V 1 base and J 2 bases; bases outside gene matches: 2. This CDR3 contains 15 residues. The CDR3 loop reads CASSIGEGTKNIQYF. DNA of the CDR3: TGTGCCAGTAGTATAGGGGAGGGAACCAAAAACATTCAGTACTTC.